Listed below are T cell receptor beta chains from one sample, sequenced in a study of CD8+ T cells in alopecia areata. TCRdb's table, derived via immunoSEQ multiplex PCR, lists solely in-frame clones and lacks some. Of some 150,000 clones listed, roughly three fifths are singletons. Sequenced here: CD4+ T cells sorted from blood, sampled at week 0. The receptors were sampled from a human donor with alopecia areata. CDR3s include the opening cysteine and the closing phenylalanine or tryptophan. The D gene is left open where the match is weak. Not all rows give a size; the values are once, few, many and, for expanded clones, a class.

D	size	V	J	CDR3	DNA
.	few	TRBV7-9	TRBJ2-7	CASTLGGRQVTYEQYF	TGTGCCAGCACTCTCGGGGGTCGCCAAGTCACCTACGAGCAGTACTTC
.	few	TRBV5-1	TRBJ2-6	CASNPSGGGANVLTF	TGCGCCAGCAACCCATCGGGTGGAGGGGCCAACGTCCTGACTTTC
TRBD2	.	TRBV5-1	TRBJ2-5	CASSPGLAGTFQETQYF	TGCGCCAGCAGCCCGGGACTAGCGGGGACCTTCCAAGAGACCCAGTACTTC
TRBD1	.	TRBV25-1	TRBJ2-7	CASSGTGAYEQYF	TGTGCCAGCAGTGGGACAGGGGCCTACGAGCAGTACTTC
TRBD2	few	TRBV5-1	TRBJ2-5	CASSFRSSSGGAWETQYF	TGCGCCAGCAGCTTTCGGTCGTCCAGCGGGGGGGCCTGGGAGACCCAGTACTTC
.	.	TRBV9	TRBJ1-5	CASSPGHNNQPQHF	TGTGCCAGCAGCCCGGGACACAACAATCAGCCCCAGCATTTT
.	.	TRBV11-2	TRBJ2-1	CASSLARYNEQFF	TGTGCCAGCAGCTTAGCACGGTACAATGAGCAGTTCTTC
TRBD1	.	TRBV7-2	TRBJ2-2	CASRLRQGAGELFF	TGTGCCAGCAGGTTAAGACAGGGTGCCGGGGAGCTGTTTTTT
TRBD1	.	TRBV7-2	TRBJ2-1	CASTWGQSSYNEQFF	TGTGCCAGCACCTGGGGACAGAGCTCCTACAATGAGCAGTTCTTC
.	few	TRBV7-2	TRBJ2-2	CASSDTGVAGTGELFF	TGTGCCAGCAGCGACACAGGGGTAGCGGGAACCGGGGAGCTGTTTTTT
.	.	TRBV19	TRBJ1-2	CASRNTGNYGYTF	TGTGCCAGTAGAAATACAGGGAACTATGGCTACACCTTC
.	few	TRBV29-1	TRBJ1-1	CSVGTGNTEAFF	TGCAGCGTTGGGACGGGGAACACTGAAGCTTTCTTT
.	.	TRBV6-6	TRBJ2-7	CASSYSSGFEQYF	TGTGCCAGCAGTTACTCATCAGGGTTCGAGCAGTACTTC
.	.	TRBV5-4	TRBJ2-3	CASSLGGGLGADTQYF	TGTGCCAGCAGCTTGGGTGGAGGCCTGGGGGCAGATACGCAGTATTTT